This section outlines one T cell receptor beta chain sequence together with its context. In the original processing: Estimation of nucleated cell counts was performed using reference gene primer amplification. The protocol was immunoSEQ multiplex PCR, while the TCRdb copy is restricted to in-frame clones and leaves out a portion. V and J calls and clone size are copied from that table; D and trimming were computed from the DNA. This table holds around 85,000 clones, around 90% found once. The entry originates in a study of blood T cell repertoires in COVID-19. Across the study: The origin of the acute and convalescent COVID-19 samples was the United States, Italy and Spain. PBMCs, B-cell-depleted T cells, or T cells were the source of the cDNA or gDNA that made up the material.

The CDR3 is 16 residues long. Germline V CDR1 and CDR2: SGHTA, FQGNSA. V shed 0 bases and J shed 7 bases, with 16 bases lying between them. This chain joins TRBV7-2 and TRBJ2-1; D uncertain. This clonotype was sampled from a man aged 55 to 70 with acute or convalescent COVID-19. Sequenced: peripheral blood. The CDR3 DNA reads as TGTGCCAGCAGCTTAGCGAATTTGAGGAGTAGGAATGAGCAGTTCTTC. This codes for CASSLANLRSRNEQFF.